The rows below give T cell receptor beta chains drawn from one sample of a study of cytomegalovirus exposure and HLA in healthy donors. The protocol was immunoSEQ multiplex PCR, while the TCRdb copy is restricted to in-frame clones and leaves out a portion. This table holds roughly 120,000 clones. Sequenced input: PBMCs. All receptors come from a man aged 18-30 years in good health and CMV-seronegative. Both conserved end residues are trimmed from each CDR3. Each record gives: D gene, J gene, V gene, CDR3 protein. A D gene is named only where the DNA matches it firmly.

D gene: -
J gene: TRBJ1-5
V gene: TRBV5-4
CDR3 protein: ASSRRAQGNYQPQH

D gene: TRBD1
J gene: TRBJ1-5
V gene: TRBV5-5
CDR3 protein: ASSPGQLNQPQH

D gene: -
J gene: -
V gene: TRBV2
CDR3 protein: ASRQFYEQY

D gene: -
J gene: TRBJ1-2
V gene: TRBV5-6
CDR3 protein: ASSFQDSYGYT

D gene: -
J gene: TRBJ2-6
V gene: TRBV5-1
CDR3 protein: ASSVDRPSGANVLT

D gene: -
J gene: TRBJ2-7
V gene: TRBV10-1
CDR3 protein: ASSEWQGSHEQY

D gene: TRBD1
J gene: TRBJ1-2
V gene: TRBV7-9
CDR3 protein: ASSPTDRGDGYT

D gene: TRBD1
J gene: TRBJ1-2
V gene: TRBV29-1
CDR3 protein: SVGERGQGYGYT

D gene: TRBD1
J gene: TRBJ2-1
V gene: TRBV27
CDR3 protein: ASSLSRTGGQF

D gene: -
J gene: TRBJ1-1
V gene: TRBV29-1
CDR3 protein: SVEGYRTDLRRGTEAF

D gene: TRBD2
J gene: TRBJ2-5
V gene: TRBV9
CDR3 protein: ASSPHGAGGPGETQY

D gene: TRBD2
J gene: TRBJ2-1
V gene: TRBV6-4
CDR3 protein: ASSVSGGKVDEQF

D gene: -
J gene: TRBJ2-1
V gene: TRBV14
CDR3 protein: ASSPAGGYNEQF

D gene: TRBD1
J gene: TRBJ1-1
V gene: TRBV20-1
CDR3 protein: SANDRGAF

D gene: -
J gene: TRBJ2-7
V gene: TRBV2
CDR3 protein: ASSYSTYEQY

D gene: TRBD1
J gene: TRBJ1-1
V gene: TRBV6-5
CDR3 protein: ASSYSTGASNTEAF

D gene: -
J gene: TRBJ1-3
V gene: TRBV9
CDR3 protein: ASSVAGIGNTIY

D gene: -
J gene: TRBJ2-1
V gene: TRBV5-5
CDR3 protein: ASSSTGILGNEQF

D gene: -
J gene: TRBJ2-5
V gene: TRBV10-2
CDR3 protein: ASSESEFRETQY

D gene: -
J gene: TRBJ1-1
V gene: TRBV18
CDR3 protein: ASSPQTVMNTEAF

D gene: TRBD1
J gene: TRBJ2-1
V gene: TRBV9
CDR3 protein: ASSAHPGQGIGGSYNEQF

D gene: -
J gene: TRBJ2-7
V gene: TRBV19
CDR3 protein: ASSSQGYEQY

D gene: -
J gene: TRBJ2-7
V gene: TRBV5-6
CDR3 protein: ASSLAGDHEQY

D gene: -
J gene: TRBJ1-2
V gene: TRBV9
CDR3 protein: ASIGSGYSYT

D gene: -
J gene: TRBJ1-2
V gene: TRBV2
CDR3 protein: ARDSISTSYT

D gene: -
J gene: TRBJ2-2
V gene: TRBV19
CDR3 protein: ASSIRGRGTGELF

D gene: -
J gene: TRBJ1-2
V gene: TRBV6-1
CDR3 protein: ASSSQGFNYGYT

D gene: TRBD1
J gene: TRBJ1-3
V gene: TRBV4-2
CDR3 protein: ASSQRQGKGNTIY

D gene: -
J gene: TRBJ1-5
V gene: TRBV10-3
CDR3 protein: AISDAGSQPQH

D gene: TRBD1
J gene: TRBJ2-7
V gene: TRBV19
CDR3 protein: ASSIVGTGEQY

D gene: -
J gene: TRBJ1-1
V gene: TRBV28
CDR3 protein: ASSPPPIIGGAF

D gene: -
J gene: TRBJ1-5
V gene: TRBV7-4
CDR3 protein: ASSPRGQPQH

D gene: TRBD2
J gene: TRBJ2-5
V gene: TRBV29-1
CDR3 protein: SVERGGQETQY

D gene: -
J gene: TRBJ1-3
V gene: TRBV25-1
CDR3 protein: ASSPLGNTIY

D gene: TRBD1
J gene: TRBJ2-7
V gene: TRBV5-6
CDR3 protein: ASSLRDRQYEQY

D gene: -
J gene: TRBJ1-4
V gene: TRBV29-1
CDR3 protein: SVVASGDEKLF

D gene: -
J gene: TRBJ1-5
V gene: TRBV18
CDR3 protein: ASSPLTRGGQPQH

D gene: TRBD1
J gene: TRBJ2-1
V gene: TRBV7-9
CDR3 protein: ASSLGQVSYNEQF

D gene: -
J gene: TRBJ2-3
V gene: TRBV5-1
CDR3 protein: ASTPTDPGDTQY

D gene: -
J gene: TRBJ1-2
V gene: TRBV9
CDR3 protein: ASSVDRVGYT

D gene: TRBD2
J gene: TRBJ2-1
V gene: TRBV4-1
CDR3 protein: ASSQELAGAYNEQF

D gene: -
J gene: TRBJ1-2
V gene: TRBV6-5
CDR3 protein: ASSLTGTYGYT

D gene: TRBD1
J gene: TRBJ2-7
V gene: TRBV4-1
CDR3 protein: ASSHGTEGEQY

D gene: -
J gene: TRBJ1-1
V gene: TRBV29-1
CDR3 protein: SVAGDFEAF

D gene: -
J gene: TRBJ1-6
V gene: TRBV9
CDR3 protein: ASSVGVGIGISSPLH

D gene: -
J gene: TRBJ2-3
V gene: TRBV6-5
CDR3 protein: ASSYAGISTDTQY

D gene: -
J gene: TRBJ2-5
V gene: TRBV4-2
CDR3 protein: ASSQTPTVERETQY